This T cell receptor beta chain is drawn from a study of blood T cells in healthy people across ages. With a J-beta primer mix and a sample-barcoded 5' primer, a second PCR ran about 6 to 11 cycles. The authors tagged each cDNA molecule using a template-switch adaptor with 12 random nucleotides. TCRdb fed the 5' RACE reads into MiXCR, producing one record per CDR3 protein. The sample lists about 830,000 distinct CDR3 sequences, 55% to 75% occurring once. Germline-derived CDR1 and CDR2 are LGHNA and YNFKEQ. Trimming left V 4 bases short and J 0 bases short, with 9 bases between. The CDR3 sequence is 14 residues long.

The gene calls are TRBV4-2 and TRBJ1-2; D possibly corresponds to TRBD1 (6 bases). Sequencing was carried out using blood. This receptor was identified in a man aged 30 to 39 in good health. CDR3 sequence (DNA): TGTGCCAGCAGCCGTAGGACAGCTAACTATGGCTACACCTTC. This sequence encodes CASSRRTANYGYTF.